These 19 T cell receptor beta chains were sequenced from one sample in a study of graft-versus-host responses after intestinal transplantation. These TCRs' antigens remain unknown. Data came from immunoSEQ multiplex PCR; TCRdb stores just in-frame clones and leaves some out. The table has tens of thousands of clones, more than 85% seen once. Sequences were derived from unstimulated CD8+ T cells sorted from spleen or lymph node cells, sampled before intestinal transplant. The receptors were sampled from a human donor who received an intestinal transplant.

This clone was counted only a few times. The CDR3: CASSTKTGEAYEQYF. The CDR3 DNA is TGTGCCAGCAGCACCAAGACAGGGGAGGCCTACGAGCAGTACTTC. This sequence joins TRBV21-1 and TRBJ2-7; TRBD1, the D gene given by the table, was not confirmed from the DNA. TRBV21-1 is a documented pseudogene. CDR3 length: 15 residues.

The gene calls are TRBV15 and TRBJ2-5, with D possibly TRBD2 on 6 matching bases. V lost 8 bases, J lost 4 bases, and 17 bases lay in between. The CDR3 runs 14 residues. Germline V gives CDR1 LNHNV, CDR2 YYDKDF (reference sequence). Written as DNA, the CDR3 is TGTGCCACCGGCGGAGGACGGGGAGGAGAGACCCAGTACTTC. It specifies CATGGGRGGETQYF.

The V and J genes are TRBV4-1 and TRBJ1-2, with a possible D match to TRBD1 (5 bases). Germline-derived CDR1 and CDR2 are MGHRA and YSYEKL. The V end lost 0 bases, the J end lost 7 bases, and 15 bases lay between the germline ends. The CDR3 has 15 amino acids. DNA for the CDR3: TGCGCCAGCAGCCAAGATCGGGGGGTAGGGTCTGGCTACACCTTC. Translated, it gives CASSQDRGVGSGYTF.

V is TRBV5-1 and J is TRBJ2-1, with D possibly being TRBD2 (6 bases). Per germline, CDR1 SGHRS and CDR2 YFSETQ. Trimming stripped 4 bases from V and 4 bases from J, with 15 bases between. The CDR3 is 15 amino acids. CDR3 sequence (DNA): TGCGCCAGCAGCCACAGCGGAGGGTCATACAATGAGCAGTTCTTC. Amino acids: CASSHSGGSYNEQFF.

The chain has TRBV15 and TRBJ1-1; D gene uncertain. The CDR3 runs 16 residues. V dropped 1 base and J dropped 8 bases, with 20 bases sitting between them. Germline V gene sequence: CDR1 LNHNV, CDR2 YYDKDF (reference sequence). The CDR3: CATSRAPNYIAEEAFF. CDR3 nucleotide sequence: TGTGCCACCAGCAGAGCCCCGAACTACATTGCAGAAGAAGCTTTCTTT.

CDR3 in amino acids: CASSARAGTGRGNTIYF. The CDR3 DNA follows: TGTGCCAGTAGTGCCCGGGCCGGGACAGGGAGAGGAAACACCATATATTTT. The chain joins TRBV19 to TRBJ1-3; the match to TRBD1 covers 9 bases. The CDR3 has 17 amino acids. The germline gives CDR1 LNHDA, CDR2 SQIVND (reference sequence). V lost 5 bases, J lost 4 bases, and 12 bases stayed unmatched.

This chain joins TRBV10-2 and TRBJ2-1; 11 bases match TRBD2. Germline lookup yields CDR1 WSHSY and CDR2 SAAADI. Trimming removed 3 bases from V and 8 bases from J; junction bases left unmatched: 6. CDR3 length: 15 residues. The CDR3 sequence: CASSDRLAGSDEQFF. The CDR3 region has the DNA TGCGCCAGCAGTGATCGACTAGCGGGATCAGATGAGCAGTTCTTC.

The V gene is TRBV5-1, the J gene TRBJ2-7; the match to TRBD2 covers 8 bases. The trim removed 4 bases at V and 4 bases at J, leaving 7 bases unmatched. The germline CDR1 and CDR2 sequences are SGHRS and YFSETQ. CDR3 size: 14 residues. CDR3 sequence: CASSPQEREYEQYF. In DNA, the CDR3 is TGCGCCAGCAGCCCCCAGGAGCGGGAGTACGAGCAGTACTTC.

The chain uses TRBV6-1 and TRBJ1-5; weak D call: TRBD1 (5 bases). This CDR3 region has 14 residues. V was trimmed by 6 bases and J by 3 bases, leaving 12 bases between them. Germline CDR1 MNHNS, CDR2 SASEGT. CDR3 residues: CASSLGQSNQPQHF. The CDR3 coding sequence is TGTGCCAGCAGCCTCGGACAATCCAATCAGCCCCAGCATTTT.

The gene calls are TRBV27 and TRBJ2-1, with 9 bases aligning to TRBD2. V gave up 5 bases and J gave up 5 bases; unmatched junction bases: 13. This CDR3 region has 17 residues. CDR1 is MNHEY and CDR2 is SMNVEV in the germline V gene (reference sequence). The CDR3 nucleotides are TGTGCCAGCAGTCCCCGTCCGGGACTAGCAGTGGACAATGAGCAGTTCTTC. It is translated as CASSPRPGLAVDNEQFF.

This chain uses TRBV4-1 with TRBJ1-6, with D possibly matching TRBD1 (5 bases). V was trimmed by 2 bases and J by 9 bases, leaving 26 bases between them. The CDR3 is made up of 19 amino acids. Germline CDR1 reads MGHRA; CDR2 reads YSYEKL. CDR3 sequence (DNA): TGCGCCAGCAGCCAACGGGTTGGGGCCGAACCGCCTATAATTTCACCCCTCCACTTT. Translated, it gives CASSQRVGAEPPIISPLHF.

The V and J genes are TRBV4-1 and TRBJ2-5; tentatively, D is TRBD2 (6 bases). The CDR3 length is 14 residues. V shed 2 bases and J shed 3 bases, with 10 bases lying between them. Germline lookup yields CDR1 MGHRA and CDR2 YSYEKL. CDR3 in DNA: TGCGCCAGCAGCCAACGCGGAGGGGAAGAGACCCAGTACTTC. Its translation is CASSQRGGEETQYF.

In the case of this clone: At one boundary the junction diverges from the germline segment, which might be a read error. The chain carries TRBV9 and TRBJ1-1; 9 nucleotides match TRBD1. The CDR3 loop spans 15 amino acids. Per germline, CDR1 SGDLS and CDR2 YYNGEE. The CDR3 loop reads CASPLQGAVNTGAFF. The CDR3 DNA reads TGTGCCAGCCCTCTACAGGGGGCGGTGAACACTGGAGCTTTCTTT.

The J gene is TRBJ2-7, the V gene TRBV4-1; D perhaps matches TRBD1 (6 bases). V was clipped by 1 base and J by 4 bases, with 14 bases between them. This CDR3 spans 15 amino acids. Germline V gives CDR1 MGHRA, CDR2 YSYEKL. CDR3 protein: CASSQVSAGAYEQYF. In DNA, the CDR3 is TGCGCCAGCAGCCAAGTGTCCGCAGGGGCTTACGAGCAGTACTTC.

The CDR3 here is CASSQTAHRAYNEQFF. CDR3 in DNA: TGTGCCAGCAGTCAGACTGCCCATCGGGCCTACAATGAGCAGTTCTTC. J is TRBJ2-1 and V is TRBV6-6; D uncertain. The V gene's germline CDR1 is MNHNY and CDR2 SVGAGI (reference sequence). The germline V and J ends were trimmed by 5 bases and 2 bases, with 16 bases remaining between them. This CDR3 comprises 16 residues.

The chain is built from TRBV5-4 and TRBJ2-1, with D possibly being TRBD2 (5 bases). Trimming took 1 base from V and 7 from J, leaving 9 bases between them. Per germline, CDR1 SGHNT and CDR2 YYREEE (reference sequence). The CDR3 has 13 residues. DNA for the CDR3: TGTGCCAGCAGCTTGTCGACGGGGAATGAGCAGTTCTTC. Amino acids: CASSLSTGNEQFF.

This chain connects TRBV13 to TRBJ1-1; D unresolved. V shed 2 bases and J shed 8 bases, with 12 bases lying between them. The CDR3 extends over 13 amino acids. Germline CDR1 is PRHDT and CDR2 is FYEKMQ (reference sequence). CDR3 coding DNA: TGTGCCAGCAGCTTATATCGGGAGGTGGAAGCTTTCTTT. Translating gives CASSLYREVEAFF.

V is TRBV14 and J is TRBJ2-1; 7 positions match TRBD1. The CDR3 has 14 residues. After removal of 5 bases from V and 9 bases from J, the junction contained 10 bases not matched to a gene. Per the germline V gene, CDR1 is SGHDN and CDR2 is FVKESK. The CDR3 DNA reads as TGTGCCAGCAGCAAGGGACAGCCGTTCCGTGAGCAGTTCTTC. Its translation is CASSKGQPFREQFF. Variable domain in full (rest from reference TRBV14 and TRBJ2-1): EAGVTQFPSHSVIEKGQTVTLRCDPISGHDNLYWYRRVMGKEIKFLLHFVKESKQDESGMPNNRFLAERTGGTYSTLKVQPAELEDSGVYFCASSKGQPFREQFFGPGTRLTVL.

CDR3 sequence reads: CASSLPGTDTQYF. The CDR3 bases are TGTGCCAGCAGTTTGCCGGGCACAGATACGCAGTATTTT. The genes are TRBV28 and TRBJ2-3; the D is unclear. The CDR3 is 13 residues long. V was shortened by 3 bases and J by 1 base, with 5 bases between the two germline ends. Germline V gives CDR1 MDHEN, CDR2 SYDVKM. Full variable domain (outside the CDR3, taken from reference TRBV28 and TRBJ2-3): DVKVTQSSRYLVKRTGEKVFLECVQDMDHENMFWYRQDPGLGLRLIYFSYDVKMKEKGDIPEGYSVSREKKERFSLILESASTNQTSMYLCASSLPGTDTQYFGPGTRLTVL.